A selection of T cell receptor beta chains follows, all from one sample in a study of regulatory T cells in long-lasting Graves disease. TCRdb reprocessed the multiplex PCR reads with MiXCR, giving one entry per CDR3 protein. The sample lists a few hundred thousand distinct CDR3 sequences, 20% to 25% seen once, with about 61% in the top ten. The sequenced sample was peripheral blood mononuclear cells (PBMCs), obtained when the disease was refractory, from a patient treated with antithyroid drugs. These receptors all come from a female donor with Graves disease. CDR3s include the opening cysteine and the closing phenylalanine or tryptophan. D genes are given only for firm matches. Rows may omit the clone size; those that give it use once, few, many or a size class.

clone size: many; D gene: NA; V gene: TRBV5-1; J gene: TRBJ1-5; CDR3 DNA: TGCGCCAGCAGCTTGGATGACAATCAGCCCCAGCATTTT; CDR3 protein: CASSLDDNQPQHF
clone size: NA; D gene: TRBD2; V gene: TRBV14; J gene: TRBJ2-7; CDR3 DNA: TGTGCCAGCAGCCAAGTTCCGGGACTAGCATCCTCCTACGAGCAGTACTTC; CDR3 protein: CASSQVPGLASSYEQYF
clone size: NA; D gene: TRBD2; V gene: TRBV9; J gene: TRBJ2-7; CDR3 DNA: TGTGCCAGCAGTAAGGAAGTGGGACTAGCGGGTCTGATTCGGGCCGAGCAGTACTTC; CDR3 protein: CASSKEVGLAGLIRAEQYF
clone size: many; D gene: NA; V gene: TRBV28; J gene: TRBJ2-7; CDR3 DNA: TGTGCCAGCACCAGGGACCCCTCTTTGGACGAGCAGTACTTC; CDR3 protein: CASTRDPSLDEQYF
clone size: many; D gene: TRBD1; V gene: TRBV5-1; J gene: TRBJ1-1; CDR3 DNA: TGCGCCAGTACCGGGACAGGGGACACTGAAGCTTTCTTT; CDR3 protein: CASTGTGDTEAFF
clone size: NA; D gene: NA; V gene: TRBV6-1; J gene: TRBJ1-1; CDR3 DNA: TGTGCCAGCACTCCCGGTGGGGCATCGAACACTGAAGCTTTCTTT; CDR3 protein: CASTPGGASNTEAFF
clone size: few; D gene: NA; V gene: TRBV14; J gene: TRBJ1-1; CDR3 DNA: TGTGCCAGCAGCCAATACATGACACCCATGAACACTGAAGCTTTCTTT; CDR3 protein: CASSQYMTPMNTEAFF
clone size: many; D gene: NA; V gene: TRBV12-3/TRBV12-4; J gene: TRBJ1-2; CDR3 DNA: TGTGCCAGCAGTATCCGAAACAGGGAGGGGTATGGCTACACCTTC; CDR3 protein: CASSIRNREGYGYTF
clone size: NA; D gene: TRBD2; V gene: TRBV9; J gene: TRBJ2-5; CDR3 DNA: TGTGCCAGCAGCGCCTCGGGGGACTACGAGACCCAGTACTTC; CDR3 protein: CASSASGDYETQYF
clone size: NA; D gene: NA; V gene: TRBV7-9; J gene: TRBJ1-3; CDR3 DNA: TGTGCCAGCAGCTCCGGGACGTCGGCTGGAAACACCATATATTTT; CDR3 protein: CASSSGTSAGNTIYF
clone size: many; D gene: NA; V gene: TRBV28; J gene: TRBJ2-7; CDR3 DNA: TGTGCCAGCAGTTCAGGGTTCTACGAGCAGTACTTC; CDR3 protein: CASSSGFYEQYF
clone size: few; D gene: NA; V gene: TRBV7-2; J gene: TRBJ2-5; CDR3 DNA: TGTGCCAGCAGCTTAGGCCAGAGCCCCCAAGAGACCCAGTACTTC; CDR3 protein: CASSLGQSPQETQYF
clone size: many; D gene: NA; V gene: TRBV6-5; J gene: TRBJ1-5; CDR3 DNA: TGTGCCAGCAGTTCCAGGCAGGGGTATCAGCCCCAGCATTTT; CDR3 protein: CASSSRQGYQPQHF
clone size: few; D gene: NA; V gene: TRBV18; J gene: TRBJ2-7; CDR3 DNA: TGTGCCAGCTCACCATCGGAGCCTCACGCCGTCTACGAGCAGTACTTC; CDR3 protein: CASSPSEPHAVYEQYF
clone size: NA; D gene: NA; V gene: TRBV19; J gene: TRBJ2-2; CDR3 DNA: TGTGCCAGTAGTATCCGGGTTGGCACCGGGGAGCTGTTTTTT; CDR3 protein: CASSIRVGTGELFF
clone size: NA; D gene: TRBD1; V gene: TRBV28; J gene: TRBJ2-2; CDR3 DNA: TGTGCCAGCAGTTCACCAGGGGGTTTAGCCGGGGAGCTGTTTTTT; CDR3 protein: CASSSPGGLAGELFF
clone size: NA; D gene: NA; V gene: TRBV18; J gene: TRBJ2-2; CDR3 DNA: TGTGCCAGCTCTGAGTCAAACACCGGGGAGCTGTTTTTT; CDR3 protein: CASSESNTGELFF
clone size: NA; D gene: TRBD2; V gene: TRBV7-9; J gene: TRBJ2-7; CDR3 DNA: TGTGCCAGCAGCTTAGGGCTAGCGGGTCTCTACGAGCAGTACTTC; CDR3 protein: CASSLGLAGLYEQYF
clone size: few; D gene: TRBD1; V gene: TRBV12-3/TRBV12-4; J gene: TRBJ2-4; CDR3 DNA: TGTGCCAGCACCGGACAGGACAACATTCAGTACTTC; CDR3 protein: CASTGQDNIQYF
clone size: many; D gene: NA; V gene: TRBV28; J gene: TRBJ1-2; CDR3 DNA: TGTACCAGCAGTTTCATGGGTCTATTTGACGACTATGGCTACACCTTC; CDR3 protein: CTSSFMGLFDDYGYTF
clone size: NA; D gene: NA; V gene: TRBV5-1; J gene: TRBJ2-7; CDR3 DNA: TGCGCCAGCAGCCCGGGGGCGGGGACTCCCTCCTACGAGCAGTACTTC; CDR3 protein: CASSPGAGTPSYEQYF
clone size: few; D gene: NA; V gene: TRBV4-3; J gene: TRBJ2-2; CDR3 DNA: TGCGCCAGCCGCCACGTCTCCGGAACCGGGGAGCTGTTTTTT; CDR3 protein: CASRHVSGTGELFF
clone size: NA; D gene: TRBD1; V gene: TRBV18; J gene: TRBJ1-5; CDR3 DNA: TGTGCCAGCAGTCCGGACAGGGGAAATCAGCCCCAGCATTTT; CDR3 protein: CASSPDRGNQPQHF
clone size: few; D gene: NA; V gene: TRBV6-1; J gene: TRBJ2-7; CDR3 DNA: TGTGCCAGCAGGATGTCCGGGGCCTACGAGCAGTACTTC; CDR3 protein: CASRMSGAYEQYF
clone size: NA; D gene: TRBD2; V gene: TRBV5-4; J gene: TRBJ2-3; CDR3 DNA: TGTGCCAGCAGCGCGCCGATAGCGGGTGGCAATACGCAGTATTTT; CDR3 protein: CASSAPIAGGNTQYF
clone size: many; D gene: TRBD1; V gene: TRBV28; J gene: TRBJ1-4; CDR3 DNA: TGTGCCAGCACGACAGGGGGCATTGGTGAAAAACTGTTTTTT; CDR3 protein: CASTTGGIGEKLFF
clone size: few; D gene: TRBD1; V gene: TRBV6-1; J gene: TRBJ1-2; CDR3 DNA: TGTGCCAGCAGACGACTCAGGGGGGACGACTATGGCTACACCTTC; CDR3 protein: CASRRLRGDDYGYTF
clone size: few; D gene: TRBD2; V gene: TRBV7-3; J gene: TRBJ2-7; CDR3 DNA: TGTGCCAGCAGCGTATCGGGAGGCATCTCCTACGAGCAGTACTTC; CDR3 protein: CASSVSGGISYEQYF
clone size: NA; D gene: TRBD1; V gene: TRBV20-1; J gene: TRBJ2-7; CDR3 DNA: TGCAGTGCTAGAGGGGGACAGGGTGGCGTCTACGAGCAGTACTTC; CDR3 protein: CSARGGQGGVYEQYF
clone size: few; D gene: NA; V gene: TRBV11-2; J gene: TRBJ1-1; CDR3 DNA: TGTGCCAGCAGCTTAGGGACAAGGCGGGTCGACAGGAGCCAAATTAACACTGAAGCTTTCTTT; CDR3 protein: CASSLGTRRVDRSQINTEAFF
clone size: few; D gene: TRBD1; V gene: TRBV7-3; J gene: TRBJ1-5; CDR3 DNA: TGTGCCAGCAGCTATATGATCCGGGACAGGGGTTCCAATGTGAGTCAGCCCCAGCATTTT; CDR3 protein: CASSYMIRDRGSNVSQPQHF
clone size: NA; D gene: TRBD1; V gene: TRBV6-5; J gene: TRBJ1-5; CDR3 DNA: TGTGCCAGCAGTTACTCGATGGGGACAGGGTCTCAGCCCCAGCATTTT; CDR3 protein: CASSYSMGTGSQPQHF
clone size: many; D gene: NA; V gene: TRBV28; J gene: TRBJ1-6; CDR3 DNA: TGTGCCAGCAGTCGCGGAAGGCCGGACAGCTCCTATAATTCACCCCTCCACTTT; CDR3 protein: CASSRGRPDSSYNSPLHF
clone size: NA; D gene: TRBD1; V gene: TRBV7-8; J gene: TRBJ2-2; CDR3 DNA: TGTGCCAGCAACCCACAGGGGTCGGTCGGGGAGCTGTTTTTT; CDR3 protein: CASNPQGSVGELFF
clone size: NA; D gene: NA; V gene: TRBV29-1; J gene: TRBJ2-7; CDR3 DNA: TGCAGCGTGGAGGGACAGAGAGGGGACGGGGAGCAGTACTTC; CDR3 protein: CSVEGQRGDGEQYF
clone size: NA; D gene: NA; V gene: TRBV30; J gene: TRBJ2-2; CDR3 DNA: TGTGCCTGGATGTTGCCAGCAACAGGGTTCACCGGGGAGCTGTTTTTT; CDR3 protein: CAWMLPATGFTGELFF
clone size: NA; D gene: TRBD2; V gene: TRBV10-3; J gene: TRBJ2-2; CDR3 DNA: TGTGCCATCAGTGGGGGGACTAGCGGGAATTCGAACACCGGGGAGCTGTTTTTT; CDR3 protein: CAISGGTSGNSNTGELFF
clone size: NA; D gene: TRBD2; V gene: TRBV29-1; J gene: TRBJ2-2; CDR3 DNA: TGCAGCGTTGAAGGGAGCGGGAGCGGGGAGCTGTTTTTT; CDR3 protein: CSVEGSGSGELFF
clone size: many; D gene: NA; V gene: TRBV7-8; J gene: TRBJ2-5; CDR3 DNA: TGTGCCAGCAGCTTAGTAGTGGCGGGACACGCGCCATACCACCAAGAGACCCAGTACTTC; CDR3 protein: CASSLVVAGHAPYHQETQYF
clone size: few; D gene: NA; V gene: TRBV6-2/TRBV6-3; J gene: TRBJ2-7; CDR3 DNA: TGTGCCAGCAGTTACGGGGGGGCGGTGGCCCTCTACGAGCAGTACTTC; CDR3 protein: CASSYGGAVALYEQYF
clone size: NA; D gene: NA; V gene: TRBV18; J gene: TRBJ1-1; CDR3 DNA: TGTGCCAGCTCACCACCTTATCTCATGAACACTGAAGCTTTCTTT; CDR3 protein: CASSPPYLMNTEAFF
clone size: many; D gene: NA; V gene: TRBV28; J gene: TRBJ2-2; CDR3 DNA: TGTGCCAGCAGCAGACAGGTCCCAGGGACCGGGGAGCTGTTTTTT; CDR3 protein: CASSRQVPGTGELFF
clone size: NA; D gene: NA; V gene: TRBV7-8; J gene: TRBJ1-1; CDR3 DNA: TGTGCCAGCAGCTTTCTTGTAGGGCAGATGAACACTGAAGCTCTCTTT; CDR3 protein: CASSFLVGQMNTEALF
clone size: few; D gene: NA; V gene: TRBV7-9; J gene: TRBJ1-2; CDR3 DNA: TGTGCCAGCAGCTTAGGAACTGTGGAGACCCAGCAGGGGACTAACTATGGCTACACCTTC; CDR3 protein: CASSLGTVETQQGTNYGYTF
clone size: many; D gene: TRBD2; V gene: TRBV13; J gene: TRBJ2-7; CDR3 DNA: TGTGCCAGCAAAAAGGCGGGAGGGCCAGGGGAGCAGTACTTC; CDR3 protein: CASKKAGGPGEQYF
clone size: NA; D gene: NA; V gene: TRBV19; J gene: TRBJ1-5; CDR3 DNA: TGTGCCAGTAGTCGTCTTCGTGATCGAATCCAGCCCCAGCATTTT; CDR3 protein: CASSRLRDRIQPQHF